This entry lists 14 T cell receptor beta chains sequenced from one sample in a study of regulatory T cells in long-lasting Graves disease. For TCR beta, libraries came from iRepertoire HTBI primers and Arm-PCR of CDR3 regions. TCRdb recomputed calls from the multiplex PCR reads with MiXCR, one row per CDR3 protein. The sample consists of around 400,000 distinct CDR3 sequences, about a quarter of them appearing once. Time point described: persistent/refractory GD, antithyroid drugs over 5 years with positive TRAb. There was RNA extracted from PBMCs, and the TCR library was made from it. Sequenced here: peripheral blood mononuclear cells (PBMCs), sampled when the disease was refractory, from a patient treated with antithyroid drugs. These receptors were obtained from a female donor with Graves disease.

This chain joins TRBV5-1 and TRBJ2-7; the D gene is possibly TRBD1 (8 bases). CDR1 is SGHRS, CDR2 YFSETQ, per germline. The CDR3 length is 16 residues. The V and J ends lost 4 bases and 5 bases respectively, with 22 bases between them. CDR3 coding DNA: TGCGCCAGCAGCCGAGGACAGGGAGGGGTGATGGACGAGCAGTACTTC. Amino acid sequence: CASSRGQGGVMDEQYF.

CDR3 protein: CASSPHQGEGKNQPQHF. The CDR3, as DNA: TGTGCCAGCAGTCCCCATCAGGGGGAAGGCAAGAATCAGCCCCAGCATTTT. The V gene is TRBV28, the J gene TRBJ1-5; 7 positions match TRBD1. Germline CDR1 MDHEN, CDR2 SYDVKM. The CDR3 is 17 residues long. V trimming: 5 bases; J trimming: 4 bases; junction bases outside the gene matches: 14.

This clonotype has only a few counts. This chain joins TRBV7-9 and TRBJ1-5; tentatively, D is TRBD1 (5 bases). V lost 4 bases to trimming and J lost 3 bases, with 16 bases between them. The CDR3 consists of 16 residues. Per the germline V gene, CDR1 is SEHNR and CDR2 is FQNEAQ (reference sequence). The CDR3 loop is CASSSGYGGNNQPQHF. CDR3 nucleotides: TGTGCCAGCAGCTCCGGATATGGGGGAAACAATCAGCCCCAGCATTTT.

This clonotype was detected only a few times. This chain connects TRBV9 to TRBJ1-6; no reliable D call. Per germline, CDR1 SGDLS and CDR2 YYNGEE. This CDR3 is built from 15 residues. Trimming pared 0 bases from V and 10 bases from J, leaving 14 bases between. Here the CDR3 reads CASSVDEVRGSPLHF. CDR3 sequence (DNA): TGTGCCAGCAGCGTAGATGAGGTTCGTGGCTCACCCCTCCACTTT.

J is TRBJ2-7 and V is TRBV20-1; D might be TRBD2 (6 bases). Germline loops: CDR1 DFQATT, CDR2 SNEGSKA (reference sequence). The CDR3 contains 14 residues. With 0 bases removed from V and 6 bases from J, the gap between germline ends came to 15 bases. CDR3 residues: CSARDGGRLLEQYF. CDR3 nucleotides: TGCAGTGCTAGAGATGGGGGGAGGCTACTCGAGCAGTACTTC.

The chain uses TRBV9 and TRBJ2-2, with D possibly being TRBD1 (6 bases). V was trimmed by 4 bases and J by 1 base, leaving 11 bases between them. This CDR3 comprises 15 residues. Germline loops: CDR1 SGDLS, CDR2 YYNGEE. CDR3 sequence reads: CASSSMTGNTGELFF. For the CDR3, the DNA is TGTGCCAGCAGCTCGATGACAGGGAACACCGGGGAGCTGTTTTTT.

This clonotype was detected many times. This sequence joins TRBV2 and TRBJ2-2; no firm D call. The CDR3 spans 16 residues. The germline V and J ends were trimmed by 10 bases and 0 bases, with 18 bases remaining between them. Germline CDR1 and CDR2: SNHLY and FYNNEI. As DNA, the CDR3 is TGTGCCACCGCAGCCGGGCGTGGATCGAACACCGGGGAGCTGTTTTTT. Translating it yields CATAAGRGSNTGELFF.

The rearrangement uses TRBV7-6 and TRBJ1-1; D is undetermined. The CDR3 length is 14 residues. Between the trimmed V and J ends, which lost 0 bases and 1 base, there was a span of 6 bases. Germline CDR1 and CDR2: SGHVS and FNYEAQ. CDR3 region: CASSLAPPNTEAFF. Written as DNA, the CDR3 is TGTGCCAGCAGCTTAGCGCCCCCGAACACTGAAGCTTTCTTT.

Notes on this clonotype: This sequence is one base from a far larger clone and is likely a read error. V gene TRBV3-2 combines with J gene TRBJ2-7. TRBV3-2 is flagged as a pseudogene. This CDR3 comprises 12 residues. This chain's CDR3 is CASSQESYEQYF. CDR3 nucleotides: TGTGCCAGCAGCCAAGAGTCCTACGAGCAGTACTTC.

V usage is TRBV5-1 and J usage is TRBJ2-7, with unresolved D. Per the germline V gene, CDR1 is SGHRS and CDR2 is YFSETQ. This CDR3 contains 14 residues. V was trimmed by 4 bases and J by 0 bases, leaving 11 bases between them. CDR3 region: CASSMIQSSYEQYF. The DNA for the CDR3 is TGCGCCAGCAGCATGATACAGTCCTCCTACGAGCAGTACTTC.

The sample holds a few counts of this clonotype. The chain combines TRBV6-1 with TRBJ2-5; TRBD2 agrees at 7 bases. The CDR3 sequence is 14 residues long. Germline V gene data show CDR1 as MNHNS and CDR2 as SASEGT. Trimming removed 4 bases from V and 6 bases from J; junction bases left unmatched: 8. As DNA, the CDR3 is TGTGCCAGCAGTGGAACCGGGACTAAGAAGACCCAGTACTTC. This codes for CASSGTGTKKTQYF.

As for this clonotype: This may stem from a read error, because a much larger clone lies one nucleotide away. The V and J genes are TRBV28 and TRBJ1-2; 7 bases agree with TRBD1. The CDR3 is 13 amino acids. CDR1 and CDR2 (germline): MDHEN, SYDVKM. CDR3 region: CAGSPGTVYGYTF. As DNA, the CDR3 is TGTGCCGGCAGCCCCGGGACAGTCTATGGCTACACCTTC.

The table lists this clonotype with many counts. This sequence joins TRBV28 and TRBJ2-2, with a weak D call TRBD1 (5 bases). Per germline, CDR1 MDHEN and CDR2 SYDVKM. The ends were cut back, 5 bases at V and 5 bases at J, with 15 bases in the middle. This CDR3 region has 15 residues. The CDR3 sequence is CASSPSQGRTGELFF. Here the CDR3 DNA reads TGTGCCAGCAGTCCCTCGCAGGGAAGGACCGGGGAGCTGTTTTTT.

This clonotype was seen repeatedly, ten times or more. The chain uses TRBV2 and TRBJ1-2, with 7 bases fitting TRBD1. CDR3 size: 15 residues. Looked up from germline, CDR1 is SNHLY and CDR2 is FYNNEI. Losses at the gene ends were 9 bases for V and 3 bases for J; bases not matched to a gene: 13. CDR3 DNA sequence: TGTGCCAGTATTAGGACAGGCGGGTCGTACTATGGCTACACCTTC. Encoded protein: CASIRTGGSYYGYTF.